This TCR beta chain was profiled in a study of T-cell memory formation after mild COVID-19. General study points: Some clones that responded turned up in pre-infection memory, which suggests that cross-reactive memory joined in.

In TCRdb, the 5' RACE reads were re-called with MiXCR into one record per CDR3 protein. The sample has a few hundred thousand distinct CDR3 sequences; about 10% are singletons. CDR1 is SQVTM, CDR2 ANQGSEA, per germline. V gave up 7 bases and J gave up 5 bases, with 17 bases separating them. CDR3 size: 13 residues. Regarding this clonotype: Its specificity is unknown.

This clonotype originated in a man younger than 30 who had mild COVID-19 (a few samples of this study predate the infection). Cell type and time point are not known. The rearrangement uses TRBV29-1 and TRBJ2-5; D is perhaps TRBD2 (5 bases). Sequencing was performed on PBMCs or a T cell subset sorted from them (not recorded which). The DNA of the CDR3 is TGCAGCGAGAGTCGACGGGGTTCGGAGACCCAGTACTTC. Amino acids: CSESRRGSETQYF.